This T cell receptor beta chain comes out of a study of STAT3 mutations in large granular lymphocyte leukemia. Study outcomes and limitations: Every T-cell large granular lymphocyte leukemia patient had at least one immunodominant TCR beta clonotype.

About this clone: The antigen remains undetermined.

The CDR3 spans 16 residues. From germline, CDR1 is SGHTA and CDR2 FQGNSA. V dropped 2 bases and J dropped 1 base, with 13 bases sitting between them. Data came from immunoSEQ multiplex PCR; TCRdb stores just in-frame clones and leaves some out. The profile shows about 15,000 clones, around nine tenths of them singletons. Sequenced: peripheral blood mononuclear cells. This TCR was sampled from a woman between 45 and 60 years old with T-cell large granular lymphocyte leukemia. Some clones in this sample may be carry-over from other donors' samples. The chain carries TRBV7-2 and TRBJ2-3, with D perhaps matching TRBD2 (6 bases). CDR3 protein: CASSLKRERGTDTQYF. The DNA for the CDR3 is TGTGCCAGCAGCTTAAAACGGGAGAGGGGCACAGATACGCAGTATTTT.